This T cell receptor (beta chain) was identified during a study of blood T cell repertoires in COVID-19. Study overall: Specimens from acute and convalescent COVID-19 originated in the United States, Italy and Spain.

V lost 7 bases and J lost 1, with 13 bases in between. The CDR3 is 14 amino acids. From germline, CDR1 is SEHNR and CDR2 FQNEAQ (reference sequence). In the study's own analysis: It was from reference gene primer amplification that nucleated cell counts were estimated. The table came from immunoSEQ multiplex PCR; TCRdb's copy has only in-frame clones and leaves some out. The DNA was the basis for D and trimming; V, J and clone size are from that table. The table includes about 60,000 clones, approximately 84% detected once. The chain links TRBV7-9 to TRBJ1-2, with D perhaps TRBD1 (6 bases). The TCR originated in a human donor in a cohort sampled during active COVID-19. Input material: peripheral blood. The CDR3 spells CASTPGGHNYGYTF. CDR3 coding DNA: TGTGCCAGCACCCCTGGGGGACATAACTATGGCTACACCTTC. The full variable domain, its missing parts supplied by reference TRBV7-9 and TRBJ1-2, is DTGVSQNPRHKITKRGQNVTFRCDPISEHNRLYWYRQTLGQGPEFLTYFQNEAQLEKSRLLSDRFSAERPKGSFSTLEIQRTEQGDSAMYLCASTPGGHNYGYTFGSGTRLTVV.